Sequencing of this T cell receptor beta chain was carried out in a study of cytomegalovirus exposure and HLA in healthy donors. This clone was found once. Its antigen is not identified. V lost 2 bases, J lost 2 bases, and 12 bases lay in between. The germline V gene encodes CDR1 MNHEY and CDR2 SVGAGI. The CDR3 length is 15 residues. Study-wide results and caveats: There were several of the most significant clusters that appeared linked to common viral pathogens in a later analysis. In a later analysis, a genetic analysis reported fewer productive-TCR N-insertions in an Asian-associated ancestry cluster than the cohort average. Cytomegalovirus association was listed for roughly 160 TCR beta chains.

The PCR ran on 60 Vbeta and 13 Jbeta primers. TCRdb's table, derived via immunoSEQ multiplex PCR, lists solely in-frame clones and lacks some. The sample consists of around 110,000 clones, 50% to 70% of them appearing once. The sequenced sample was PBMCs. This chain joins TRBV6-5 and TRBJ1-1; D may be TRBD1 (6 bases). This clonotype was obtained from a woman aged 40 to 50 in good health and CMV-seropositive. The CDR3 spells CASSYTRTDNTEAFF. CDR3 DNA sequence: TGTGCCAGCAGTTACACACGGACAGATAACACTGAAGCTTTCTTT.